Listed here are 15 T cell receptor beta chains from one sample, sequenced in a study of blood T cell repertoires in COVID-19 (dated by TCRdb to between 2020 and 2021). The library relied on the immunoSEQ multiplex PCR assay. Held by TCRdb, this immuneACCESS table contains in-frame sequences only and omits some clones. Under half of the omission traces to an unresolved V gene where checked; the cause of the rest is unknown. For this sample the table gives 110,000 to 150,000 clones, of which around 87% were detected only once. The ten most abundant clones make up roughly 10% of the sample. Sample: PBMCs or T cells enriched from blood (not recorded which). All receptors come from a man in his sixties who had recovered from COVID-19.

The chain carries TRBV6-5 and TRBJ2-3; 7 bases map to TRBD2. Germline V gene lookup returns CDR1 MNHEY and CDR2 SVGAGI. V lost 8 bases and J lost 4; bases outside the gene matches: 0. This CDR3 has 11 residues. CDR3 amino acids: CASGGADTQYF. CDR3 bases: TGTGCCAGCGGGGGGGCAGATACGCAGTATTTT.

The chain links TRBV5-5 to TRBJ1-6; D is unclear. In germline, CDR1 is SGHKS, CDR2 YYEKEE (reference sequence). The ends were cut back, 0 bases at V and 7 bases at J, with 14 bases in the middle. This CDR3 contains 16 residues. CDR3 sequence reads: CASSLESLVENSPLHF. CDR3 DNA sequence: TGTGCCAGCAGCTTGGAATCGTTAGTTGAGAATTCACCCCTCCACTTT.

V and J are TRBV6-5 and TRBJ2-2; D gene unclear. The V end lost 6 bases, the J end lost 7 bases, and 9 bases lay between the germline ends. From germline, CDR1 is MNHEY and CDR2 SVGAGI. The length of the CDR3 is 12 residues. The CDR3 DNA follows: TGTGCCAGCAGCCCGACGGGCGGGGAGCTGTTTTTT. Translated: CASSPTGGELFF.

The chain employs TRBV27 and TRBJ1-4, with D perhaps matching TRBD1 (5 bases). The CDR3 loop spans 14 amino acids. The ends were cut back, 6 bases at V and 6 bases at J, with 14 bases in the middle. The germline gives CDR1 MNHEY, CDR2 SMNVEV (reference sequence). In nucleotides, the CDR3 is TGTGCCAGCAGCCTAACAGGAAACCATGAAAAACTGTTTTTT. As protein: CASSLTGNHEKLFF. Full variable domain (rest looked up from reference TRBV27 and TRBJ1-4): EAQVTQNPRYLITVTGKKLTVTCSQNMNHEYMSWYRQDPGLGLRQIYYSMNVEVTDKGDVPEGYKVSRKEKRNFPLILESPSPNQTSLYFCASSLTGNHEKLFFGSGTQLSVL.

The J gene is TRBJ1-5, the V gene TRBV6-2 or TRBV6-3, with D unclear. The germline CDR1 and CDR2 sequences are MNHEY and SVGEGT. Trimming removed 0 bases at V and 2 bases at J, with 17 bases between. The CDR3 is 18 residues long. The CDR3 loop is CASSYSNVFSYGNQPQHF. CDR3 DNA sequence: TGTGCCAGCAGTTACTCGAACGTTTTCAGTTATGGCAATCAGCCCCAGCATTTT.

This chain uses TRBV5-5 with TRBJ2-7; perhaps TRBD1 as D (5 bases). Germline lookup yields CDR1 SGHKS and CDR2 YYEKEE (reference sequence). V shed 4 bases and J shed 4 bases, with 9 bases lying between them. This CDR3 is 12 amino acids long. The CDR3 bases are TGTGCCAGCAGCCCCCAGGGTTACGAGCAGTACTTC. Amino acid sequence: CASSPQGYEQYF.

This sequence joins TRBV27 and TRBJ2-2, with TRBD2 matching 10 bases. This CDR3 region has 14 residues. Unmatched junction bases numbered 4, after V lost 5 bases and J lost 7 bases. From germline, CDR1 is MNHEY and CDR2 SMNVEV (reference sequence). The CDR3 protein is CASSQRGGNGELFF. The CDR3 nucleotides are TGTGCCAGCAGTCAGCGGGGGGGGAACGGGGAGCTGTTTTTT.

CDR3 protein: CASSTGGAYGSPLHF. Written as DNA, the CDR3 is TGTGCCAGTAGTACAGGAGGGGCCTATGGGTCACCCCTCCACTTT. The V call is TRBV19, the J call TRBJ1-6, with a weak D call TRBD1 (5 bases). Germline CDR1 reads LNHDA; CDR2 reads SQIVND (reference sequence). The CDR3 covers 15 residues. Deletions cut 4 bases from V and 10 bases from J, with 17 bases between.

The V gene is TRBV4-1, the J gene TRBJ1-3, with D uncertain. V dropped 4 bases and J dropped 4 bases, with 5 bases sitting between them. This CDR3 is built from 12 residues. In germline, CDR1 is MGHRA, CDR2 YSYEKL. CDR3 nucleotides: TGCGCCAGCAGCCTCCCGGGAAACACCATATATTTT. It yields the protein CASSLPGNTIYF.

The chain uses TRBV5-6 and TRBJ2-4; 10 bases align to TRBD2. The CDR3 has 17 amino acids. Germline V gene sequence: CDR1 SGHDT, CDR2 YYEEEE. V shed 4 bases, J shed 0 bases, and the junction held 7 bases outside the gene matches. The CDR3 loop is CASSPIRLAGAKNIQYF. DNA for the CDR3: TGTGCCAGCAGCCCTATTAGACTAGCGGGAGCCAAAAACATTCAGTACTTC. The complete variable domain, with remaining parts taken from reference TRBV5-6 and TRBJ2-4, reads DAGVTQSPTHLIKTRGQQVTLRCSPKSGHDTVSWYQQALGQGPQFIFQYYEEEERQRGNFPDRFSGHQFPNYSSELNVNALLLGDSALYLCASSPIRLAGAKNIQYFGAGTRLSVL.

V is TRBV21-1 and J is TRBJ1-6. TRBV21-1 is shown as a pseudogene. The CDR3 loop spans 17 amino acids. DNA for the CDR3: TGTGCCAGCAGCGGGGAGGGGCGGCGCTCCCTGAGTTCACCCCTCCACTTT. Protein product: CASSGEGRRSLSSPLHF.

The J gene is TRBJ2-2, the V gene TRBV14; 7 bases map to TRBD1. CDR3 size: 15 residues. V shed 8 bases and J 6 bases; nucleotides not matched to a gene: 12. CDR1 SGHDN and CDR2 FVKESK come from the germline V gene. CDR3 nucleotides: TGTGCCAGCTCAACCGGGACAGTAAGGTCCGGGGAGCTGTTTTTT. This codes for CASSTGTVRSGELFF. Drawing the rest from reference TRBV14 and TRBJ2-2, the complete variable domain is EAGVTQFPSHSVIEKGQTVTLRCDPISGHDNLYWYRRVMGKEIKFLLHFVKESKQDESGMPNNRFLAERTGGTYSTLKVQPAELEDSGVYFCASSTGTVRSGELFFGEGSRLTVL.

This chain uses TRBV30 with TRBJ1-2; D remains ambiguous. Germline CDR1 and CDR2: GTSNPN and SVGIG (reference sequence). Trimming removed 2 bases from V and 4 bases from J, with 11 bases in between. This CDR3 has 13 amino acids. CDR3 in DNA: TGTGCCTGGAGTAGTATCCGGGGCTATGGCTACACCTTC. Translated: CAWSSIRGYGYTF.

The chain recombines TRBV9 with TRBJ2-1; tentatively, D is TRBD1 (5 bases). V lost 4 bases, J lost 0 bases, and 14 bases lay in between. The germline gives CDR1 SGDLS, CDR2 YYNGEE. The CDR3 has 16 amino acids. The CDR3 is CASSPGRGGSYNEQFF. In nucleotides, the CDR3 is TGTGCCAGCAGCCCGGGTAGGGGTGGCTCCTACAATGAGCAGTTCTTC.

This clone appeared a single time. The chain recombines TRBV7-9 with TRBJ1-2, with D tentatively TRBD1 (5 bases). The CDR3 extends over 14 amino acids. Trimming took 5 bases from V and 8 from J, leaving 18 bases between them. Germline CDR1 SEHNR, CDR2 FQNEAQ (reference sequence). The CDR3 sequence: CASSRMIDSSGYTF. DNA of the CDR3: TGTGCCAGCAGCCGGATGATAGACAGTTCCGGCTACACCTTC.